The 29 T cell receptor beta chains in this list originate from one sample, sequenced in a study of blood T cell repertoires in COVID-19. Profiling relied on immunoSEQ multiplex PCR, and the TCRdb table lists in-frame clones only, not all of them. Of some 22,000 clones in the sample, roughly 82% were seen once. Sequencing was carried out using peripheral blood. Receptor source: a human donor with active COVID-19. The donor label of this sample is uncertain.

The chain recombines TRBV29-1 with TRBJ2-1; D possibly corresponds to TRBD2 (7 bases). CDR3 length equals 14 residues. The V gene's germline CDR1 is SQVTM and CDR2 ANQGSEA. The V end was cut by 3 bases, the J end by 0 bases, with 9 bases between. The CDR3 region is CSVDGGHSYNEQFF. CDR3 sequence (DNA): TGCAGCGTTGACGGGGGGCACTCCTACAATGAGCAGTTCTTC.

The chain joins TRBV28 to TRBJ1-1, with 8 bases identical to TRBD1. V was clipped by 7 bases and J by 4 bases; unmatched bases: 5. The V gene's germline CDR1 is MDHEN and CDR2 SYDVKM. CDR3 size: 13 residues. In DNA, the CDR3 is TGTGCCAGCATGGAAACAGGGGGCACTGAAGCTTTCTTT. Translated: CASMETGGTEAFF.

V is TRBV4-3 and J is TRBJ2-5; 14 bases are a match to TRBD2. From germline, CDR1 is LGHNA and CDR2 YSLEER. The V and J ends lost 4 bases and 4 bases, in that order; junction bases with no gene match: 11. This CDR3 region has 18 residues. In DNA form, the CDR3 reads TGCGCCAGCAGCCGTAGACTAGCGGGAGGGGGGGTCTCAGAGACCCAGTACTTC. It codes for CASSRRLAGGGVSETQYF.

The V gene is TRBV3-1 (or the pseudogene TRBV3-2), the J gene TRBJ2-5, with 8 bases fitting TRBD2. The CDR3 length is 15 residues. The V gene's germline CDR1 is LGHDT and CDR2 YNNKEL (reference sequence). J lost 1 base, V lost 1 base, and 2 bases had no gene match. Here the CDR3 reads CASSQGGGPQETQYF. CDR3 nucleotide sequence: TGTGCCAGCAGCCAAGGCGGGGGGCCCCAAGAGACCCAGTACTTC.

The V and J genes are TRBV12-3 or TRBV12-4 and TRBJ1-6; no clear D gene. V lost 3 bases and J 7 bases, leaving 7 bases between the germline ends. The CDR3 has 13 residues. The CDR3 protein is CASSLRPNSPLHF. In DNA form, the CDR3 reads TGTGCCAGCAGTTTGCGGCCCAATTCACCCCTCCACTTT.

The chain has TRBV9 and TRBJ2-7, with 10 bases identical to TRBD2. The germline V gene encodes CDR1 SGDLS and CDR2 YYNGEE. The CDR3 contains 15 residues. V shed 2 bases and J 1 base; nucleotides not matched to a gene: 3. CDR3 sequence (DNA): TGTGCCAGCAGCGTTGCGGGACTAGCGTCCTACGAGCAGTACTTC. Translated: CASSVAGLASYEQYF.

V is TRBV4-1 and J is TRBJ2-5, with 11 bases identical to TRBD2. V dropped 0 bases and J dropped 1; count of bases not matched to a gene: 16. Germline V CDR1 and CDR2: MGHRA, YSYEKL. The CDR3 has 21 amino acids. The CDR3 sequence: CASSQEARGTSGGVSQETQYF. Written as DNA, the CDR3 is TGCGCCAGCAGCCAAGAGGCCAGAGGGACTAGCGGCGGGGTATCCCAAGAGACCCAGTACTTC.

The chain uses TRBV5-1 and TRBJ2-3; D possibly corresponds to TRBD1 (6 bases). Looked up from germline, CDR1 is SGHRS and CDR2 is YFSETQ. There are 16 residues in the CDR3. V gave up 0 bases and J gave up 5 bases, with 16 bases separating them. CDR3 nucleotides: TGCGCCAGCAGCTTGGATGGGGTCAGGGGAGTAGATACGCAGTATTTT. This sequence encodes CASSLDGVRGVDTQYF.

The CDR3 sequence is CASSLAGQYVVLVNQPQHF. In DNA form, the CDR3 reads TGTGCCAGCAGCTTAGCGGGCCAGTACGTGGTACTGGTCAATCAGCCCCAGCATTTT. The chain couples TRBV7-6 to TRBJ1-5; D is unresolved. V was trimmed by 0 bases and J by 3 bases, leaving 21 bases between them. The CDR3 is made up of 19 amino acids. Germline values: CDR1 SGHVS, CDR2 FNYEAQ.

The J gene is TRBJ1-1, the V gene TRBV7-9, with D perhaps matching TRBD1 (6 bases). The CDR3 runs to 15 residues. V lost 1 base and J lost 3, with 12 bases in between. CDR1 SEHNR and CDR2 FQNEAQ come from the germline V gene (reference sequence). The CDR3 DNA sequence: TGTGCCAGCAGCTTAGGTGGGGCAGGGGACACTGAAGCTTTCTTT. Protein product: CASSLGGAGDTEAFF.

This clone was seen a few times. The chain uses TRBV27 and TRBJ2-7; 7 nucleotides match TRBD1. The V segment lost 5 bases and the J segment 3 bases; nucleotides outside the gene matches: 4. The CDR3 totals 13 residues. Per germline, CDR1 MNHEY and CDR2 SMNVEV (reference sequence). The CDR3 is CASSAGQVYEQYF. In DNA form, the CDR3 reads TGTGCCAGCAGTGCCGGACAGGTCTACGAGCAGTACTTC.

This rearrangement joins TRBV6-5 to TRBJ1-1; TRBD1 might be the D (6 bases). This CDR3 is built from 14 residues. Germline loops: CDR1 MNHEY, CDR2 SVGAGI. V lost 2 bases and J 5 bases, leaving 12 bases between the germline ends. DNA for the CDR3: TGTGCCAGCAGTTACCTCGGACAGCTAACTGAAGCTTTCTTT. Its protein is CASSYLGQLTEAFF.

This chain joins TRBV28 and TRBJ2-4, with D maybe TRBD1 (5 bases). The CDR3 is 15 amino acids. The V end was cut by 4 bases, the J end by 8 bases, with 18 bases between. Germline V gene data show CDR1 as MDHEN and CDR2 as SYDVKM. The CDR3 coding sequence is TGTGCCAGCAGTTCTGTTGGACATGGGGTGGACATTCAGTACTTC. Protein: CASSSVGHGVDIQYF.

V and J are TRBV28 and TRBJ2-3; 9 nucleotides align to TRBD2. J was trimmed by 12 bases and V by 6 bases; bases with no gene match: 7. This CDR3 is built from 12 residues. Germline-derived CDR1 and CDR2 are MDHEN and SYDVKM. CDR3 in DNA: TGTGCCAGCAGCACCCTACTAGCGGGTCAGTATTTT. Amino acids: CASSTLLAGQYF.

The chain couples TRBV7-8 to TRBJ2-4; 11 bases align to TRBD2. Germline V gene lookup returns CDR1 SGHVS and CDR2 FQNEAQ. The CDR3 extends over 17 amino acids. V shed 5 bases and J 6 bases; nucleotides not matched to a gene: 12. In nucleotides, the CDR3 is TGTGCCAGCAGCCTCAGTAGCGGGGGGGCCGTCGTAAACATTCAGTACTTC. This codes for CASSLSSGGAVVNIQYF.

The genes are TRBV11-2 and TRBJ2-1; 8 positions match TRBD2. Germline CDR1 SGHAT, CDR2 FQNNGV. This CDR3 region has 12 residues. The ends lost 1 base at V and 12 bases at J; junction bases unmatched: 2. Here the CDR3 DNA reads TGTGCCAGCAGCTTAGGCGGGGGGTCGCAGTTCTTC. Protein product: CASSLGGGSQFF. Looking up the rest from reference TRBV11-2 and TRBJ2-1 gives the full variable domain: EAGVAQSPRYKIIEKRQSVAFWCNPISGHATLYWYQQILGQGPKLLIQFQNNGVVDDSQLPKDRFSAERLKGVDSTLKIQPAKLEDSAVYLCASSLGGGSQFFGPGTRLTVL.

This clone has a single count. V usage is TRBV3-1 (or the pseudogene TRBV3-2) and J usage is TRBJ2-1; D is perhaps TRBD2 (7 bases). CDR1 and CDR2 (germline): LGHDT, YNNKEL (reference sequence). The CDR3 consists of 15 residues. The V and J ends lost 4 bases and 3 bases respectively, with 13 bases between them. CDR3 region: CASSPGGGFYNEQFF. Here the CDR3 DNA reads TGTGCCAGCAGCCCGGGGGGCGGGTTCTACAATGAGCAGTTCTTC.

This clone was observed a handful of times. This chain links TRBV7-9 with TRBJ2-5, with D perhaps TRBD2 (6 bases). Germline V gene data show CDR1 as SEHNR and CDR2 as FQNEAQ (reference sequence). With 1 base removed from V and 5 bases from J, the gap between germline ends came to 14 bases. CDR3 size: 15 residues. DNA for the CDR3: TGTGCCAGCAGCTTAGAGGAGGGGTTCTGGGAGACCCAGTACTTC. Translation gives CASSLEEGFWETQYF.

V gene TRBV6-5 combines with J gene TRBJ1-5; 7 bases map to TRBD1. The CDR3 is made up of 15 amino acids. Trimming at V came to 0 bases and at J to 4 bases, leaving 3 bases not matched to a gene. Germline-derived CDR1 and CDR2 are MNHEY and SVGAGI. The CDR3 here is CASSYSGRGNQPQHF. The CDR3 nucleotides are TGTGCCAGCAGTTACTCCGGCAGGGGGAATCAGCCCCAGCATTTT.

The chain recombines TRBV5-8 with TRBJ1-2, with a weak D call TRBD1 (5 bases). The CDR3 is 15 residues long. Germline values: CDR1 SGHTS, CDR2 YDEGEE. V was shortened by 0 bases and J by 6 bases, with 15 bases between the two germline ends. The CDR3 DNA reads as TGTGCCAGCAGCTTGGTCCAAGAGACAGAGGATGGCTACACCTTC. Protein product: CASSLVQETEDGYTF.

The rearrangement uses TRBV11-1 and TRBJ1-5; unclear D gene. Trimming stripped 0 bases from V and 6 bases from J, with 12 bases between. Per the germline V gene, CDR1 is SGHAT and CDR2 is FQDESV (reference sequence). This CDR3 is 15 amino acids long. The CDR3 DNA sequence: TGTGCCAGCAGCTTAGCGCACGGGAGAGGTCAGCCCCAGCATTTT. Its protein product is CASSLAHGRGQPQHF.

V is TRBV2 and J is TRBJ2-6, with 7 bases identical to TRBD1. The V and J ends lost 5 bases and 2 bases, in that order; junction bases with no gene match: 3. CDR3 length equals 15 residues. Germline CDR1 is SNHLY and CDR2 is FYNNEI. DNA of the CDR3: TGTGCCAGCAGTCCCAGGGGGACTGGGGCCAACGTCCTGACTTTC. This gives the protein CASSPRGTGANVLTF.

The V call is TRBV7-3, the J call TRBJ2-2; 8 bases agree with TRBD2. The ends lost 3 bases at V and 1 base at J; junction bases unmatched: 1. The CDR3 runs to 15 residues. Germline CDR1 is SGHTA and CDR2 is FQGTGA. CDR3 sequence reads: CASSFTSGNTGELFF. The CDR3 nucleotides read TGTGCCAGCAGCTTCACTAGCGGGAACACCGGGGAGCTGTTTTTT.

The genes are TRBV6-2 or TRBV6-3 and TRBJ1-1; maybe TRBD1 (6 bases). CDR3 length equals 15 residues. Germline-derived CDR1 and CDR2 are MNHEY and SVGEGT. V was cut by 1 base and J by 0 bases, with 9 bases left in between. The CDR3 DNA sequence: TGTGCCAGCAGTTACTACGGACAGCTGAACACTGAAGCTTTCTTT. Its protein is CASSYYGQLNTEAFF.

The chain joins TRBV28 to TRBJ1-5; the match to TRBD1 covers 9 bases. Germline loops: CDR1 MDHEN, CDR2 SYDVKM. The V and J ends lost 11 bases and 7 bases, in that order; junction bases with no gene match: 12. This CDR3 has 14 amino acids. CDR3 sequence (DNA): TGTGCCTCCGGGACAGGGAGTACACGCCAGCCCCAGCATTTT. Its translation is CASGTGSTRQPQHF.

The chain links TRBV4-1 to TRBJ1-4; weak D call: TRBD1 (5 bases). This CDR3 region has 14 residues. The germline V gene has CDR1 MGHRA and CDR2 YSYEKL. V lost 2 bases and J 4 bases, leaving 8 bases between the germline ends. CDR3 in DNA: TGCGCCAGCAGCCAAAGACAGTTTAATGAAAAACTGTTTTTT. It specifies CASSQRQFNEKLFF.

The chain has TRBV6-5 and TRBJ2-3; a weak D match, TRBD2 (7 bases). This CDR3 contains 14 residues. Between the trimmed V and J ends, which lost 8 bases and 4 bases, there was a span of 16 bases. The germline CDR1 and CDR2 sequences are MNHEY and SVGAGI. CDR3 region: CASGGAGTPDTQYF. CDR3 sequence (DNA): TGTGCCAGCGGGGGGGCAGGGACGCCAGATACGCAGTATTTT.

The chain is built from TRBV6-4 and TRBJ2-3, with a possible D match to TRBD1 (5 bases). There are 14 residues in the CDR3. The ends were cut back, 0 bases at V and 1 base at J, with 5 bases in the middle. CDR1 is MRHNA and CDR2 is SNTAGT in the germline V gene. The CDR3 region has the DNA TGTGCCAGCAGTGACTCGACAGGCACAGATACGCAGTATTTT. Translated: CASSDSTGTDTQYF.

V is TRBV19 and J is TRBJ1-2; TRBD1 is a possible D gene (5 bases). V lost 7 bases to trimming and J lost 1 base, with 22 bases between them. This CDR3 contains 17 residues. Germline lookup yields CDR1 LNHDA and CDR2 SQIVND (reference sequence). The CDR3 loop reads CASNYGKRQPYNYGYTF. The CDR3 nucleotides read TGTGCCAGTAATTACGGAAAACGACAGCCCTATAACTATGGCTACACCTTC.